One and the same sample provided the 7 T cell receptor beta chains below, sequenced in a study of neurological immune-mediated disorders (dated by TCRdb to the late 2010s). The time point label on this specimen signifies: technical triplicate 1. Library preparation used 5' RACE. Reads for this sample came from an Illumina HiSeq 2500. The raw public reads went through TCRdb reprocessing: fastp at Q25, MiXCR clone calling, in-frame beta chains kept. Every CDR3 protein is listed once, alongside the most common genes and DNA of its rows. The sample table shows tens of thousands of distinct CDR3 sequences, and under 15% are seen once. Clones ranked in the top ten supply around 5.5% of the sample. Sample: CD4+ T cells from blood. These receptors were collected from a female donor with HTLV-1-associated myelopathy (HAM/TSP).

This clonotype was seen at least ten times. The V gene is TRBV7-2, the J gene TRBJ2-3; no definite D call. This CDR3 is built from 16 residues. The ends were cut back, 1 base at V and 0 bases at J, with 11 bases in the middle. From germline, CDR1 is SGHTA and CDR2 FQGNSA. In nucleotides, the CDR3 is TGTGCCAGCAGCTTAGTACGTCGGTCTAGCACAGATACGCAGTATTTT. Its translation: CASSLVRRSSTDTQYF.

This clonotype has at least ten counts. The chain joins TRBV5-1 to TRBJ1-1; D gene unclear. The CDR3 contains 12 residues. CDR1 and CDR2 (germline): SGHRS, YFSETQ. Trimming shortened V by 4 bases and J by 1 base, and 5 bases separated the two germline ends. The CDR3: CASSIGNTEAFF. The CDR3 coding sequence is TGCGCCAGCAGCATAGGGAACACTGAAGCTTTCTTT. Full variable domain (outside the CDR3, taken from reference TRBV5-1 and TRBJ1-1): KAGVTQTPRYLIKTRGQQVTLSCSPISGHRSVSWYQQTPGQGLQFLFEYFSETQRNKGNFPGRFSGRQFSNSRSEMNVSTLELGDSALYLCASSIGNTEAFFGQGTRLTVV.

This clonotype has ten or more counts. The chain employs TRBV5-1 and TRBJ1-6; 8 bases map to TRBD1. The germline V gene has CDR1 SGHRS and CDR2 YFSETQ. V trimming: 5 bases; J trimming: 8 bases; junction bases outside the gene matches: 6. The CDR3 is made up of 14 amino acids. For the CDR3, the DNA is TGCGCCAGCAGTACCGGACAGGGTGATTCACCCCTCCACTTT. Translation gives CASSTGQGDSPLHF.

This clonotype was observed at least ten times. This rearrangement joins TRBV7-8 to TRBJ2-3; 8 bases match TRBD2. The CDR3 spans 15 residues. Losses at the gene ends were 5 bases for V and 6 bases for J; bases not matched to a gene: 10. From germline, CDR1 is SGHVS and CDR2 FQNEAQ. Here the CDR3 DNA reads TGTGCCAGCAGCCAGCAAGCGGGAGCGTGGGATACGCAGTATTTT. This translates into CASSQQAGAWDTQYF. Filled out from reference TRBV7-8 and TRBJ2-3, the complete variable domain reads GAGVSQSPRYKVAKRGQDVALRCDPISGHVSLFWYQQALGQGPEFLTYFQNEAQLDKSGLPSDRFFAERPEGSVSTLKIQRTQQEDSAVYLCASSQQAGAWDTQYFGPGTRLTVL.

This clonotype was seen repeatedly, ten times or more. The gene calls are TRBV20-1 and TRBJ1-5, with 8 nucleotides matching TRBD1. Trimming took 4 bases from V and 7 from J; bases not matched to a gene: 6. Germline V CDR1 and CDR2: DFQATT, SNEGSKA (reference sequence). The CDR3 totals 13 residues. The CDR3 coding sequence is TGCAGTGCTACCGGACAGGGCGGGCAGCCCCAGCATTTT. It specifies CSATGQGGQPQHF.

To note about this clonotype: Since no conserved phenylalanine or tryptophan closes the CDR3, a read error is the likely cause. The V call is TRBV13, the J call TRBJ1-1; 7 nucleotides agree with TRBD1. Per the germline V gene, CDR1 is PRHDT and CDR2 is FYEKMQ (reference sequence). The CDR3 is made up of 16 amino acids. CDR3 region: CASSFPGTALKTEAFS. DNA for the CDR3: TGTGCCAGCAGCTTCCCCGGGACAGCTTTGAAAACTGAAGCTTTCTCT.

In this sample, this clonotype turned up many times. In nucleotides, the CDR3 is TGCCCCCAGCTGTGTTGGATACTAGCGGGAGTTACGCAGTATTTT. As protein: CPQLCWILAGVTQYF. The genes are TRBV5-1 and TRBJ2-3, with TRBD2 matching over 11 bases. Germline V gene data show CDR1 as SGHRS and CDR2 as YFSETQ. This CDR3 contains 15 residues.